This T cell receptor (beta chain) was captured by sequencing in a study of blood T cell repertoires in COVID-19. The overall study: Some COVID-19 samples were acute and others convalescent; all came from the United States, Italy and Spain. Nucleic acid was either cDNA or gDNA, and it came from T cells, B-cell-depleted T cells, or PBMCs.

V shed 1 base and J 0 bases; nucleotides not matched to a gene: 3. CDR3 length: 16 residues. The germline V gene encodes CDR1 MGHRA and CDR2 YSYEKL. Original analysis: Reference gene primer amplification yielded estimated nucleated cell counts. Sequenced by immunoSEQ multiplex PCR; TCRdb stores in-frame clones only, minus some. V and J calls plus clone size are reproduced from that table; the DNA served to infer D and trimming. The sample has approximately 200,000 clones, 80% to 90% seen once. The V and J genes are TRBV4-1 and TRBJ2-5; 9 bases fit TRBD1. This TCR derives from a man between 40 and 49 years old with acute or convalescent COVID-19. The specimen was peripheral blood. CDR3 bases: TGCGCCAGCAGCCAAGGGGACAGGGCTTACCAAGAGACCCAGTACTTC. Translated, it gives CASSQGDRAYQETQYF.